These 15 T cell receptor beta chains came from one sample sequenced in a study of cytomegalovirus exposure and HLA in healthy donors. Primers included in the PCR were 60 Vbeta and 13 Jbeta primers. Produced via immunoSEQ multiplex PCR; TCRdb's table is partial and in-frame only. The repertoire has roughly 150,000 clones, roughly 80% of them found once; the top ten carry less than 2.5%. The specimen was PBMCs. The receptors were gathered from a male donor in good health and CMV-seronegative.

Note on this clone: Other nucleotide sequences in the sample specify the same CDR3. V gene TRBV5-1 combines with J gene TRBJ2-3; 13 bases fit TRBD2. Germline V gene lookup returns CDR1 SGHRS and CDR2 YFSETQ. The CDR3 runs 17 residues. J gave up 1 base and V 0 bases, and 2 bases lay outside the gene matches. In nucleotides, the CDR3 is TGCGCCAGCAGCTTGGGACTAGCGGGGGGTGGCACAGATACGCAGTATTTT. Its translation is CASSLGLAGGGTDTQYF.

This rearrangement joins TRBV2 to TRBJ2-5, with TRBD1 matching 8 bases. This CDR3 contains 15 residues. The germline CDR1 and CDR2 sequences are SNHLY and FYNNEI. After removal of 6 bases from V and 3 bases from J, the junction contained 9 bases not matched to a gene. This chain's CDR3 is CASSRGQGQKETQYF. Written as DNA, the CDR3 is TGTGCCAGCAGCCGAGGACAGGGACAGAAAGAGACCCAGTACTTC. The complete variable domain, with remaining parts taken from reference TRBV2 and TRBJ2-5, reads EPEVTQTPSHQVTQMGQEVILRCVPISNHLYFYWYRQILGQKVEFLVSFYNNEISEKSEIFDDQFSVERPDGSNFTLKIRSTKLEDSAMYFCASSRGQGQKETQYFGPGTRLLVL.

The genes are TRBV2 and TRBJ2-5, with TRBD2 as a possible D gene (6 bases). The germline CDR1 and CDR2 sequences are SNHLY and FYNNEI. V dropped 7 bases and J dropped 7 bases, with 16 bases sitting between them. The CDR3 is 13 amino acids. The CDR3 DNA sequence: TGTGCCAGCACGAGGACTCCGGAGGGGACCCAGTACTTC. It yields the protein CASTRTPEGTQYF. The variable domain in full, with the rest retrieved from reference TRBV2 and TRBJ2-5, is EPEVTQTPSHQVTQMGQEVILRCVPISNHLYFYWYRQILGQKVEFLVSFYNNEISEKSEIFDDQFSVERPDGSNFTLKIRSTKLEDSAMYFCASTRTPEGTQYFGPGTRLLVL.

DNA of the CDR3: TGCGCCAGCAGCTTGGAGTTGGGGACTCCAAACTACACCTTC. This translates into CASSLELGTPNYTF. This rearrangement joins TRBV5-1 to TRBJ1-2; D perhaps matches TRBD1 (5 bases). This CDR3 spans 14 amino acids. Trimming took 0 bases from V and 10 from J, leaving 16 bases between them. CDR1 and CDR2 from the germline V gene are SGHRS and YFSETQ.

CDR3 nucleotides: TGTGCCAGCAGCCGGGACAGGGGGTCGGACACCATATATTTT. Amino acid sequence: CASSRDRGSDTIYF. V gene TRBV7-9 combines with J gene TRBJ1-3, with 11 bases lining up with TRBD1. This CDR3 is built from 14 residues. CDR1 SEHNR and CDR2 FQNEAQ come from the germline V gene (reference sequence). J gave up 8 bases and V 5 bases, and 5 bases lay outside the gene matches.

The V and J genes are TRBV15 and TRBJ2-7; the match to TRBD1 covers 9 bases. V gave up 5 bases and J gave up 4 bases; unmatched junction bases: 6. CDR1 and CDR2 from the germline V gene are LNHNV and YYDKDF (reference sequence). The CDR3 is 14 amino acids. CDR3 protein: CATSWTGESYEQYF. The CDR3, as DNA: TGTGCCACCAGCTGGACAGGGGAGTCTTACGAGCAGTACTTC.

This clone showed up just a few times. One end of the junction is discordant with germline, which a read error may explain. J is TRBJ2-2 and V is TRBV7-7, with 10 bases matching TRBD1. The CDR3 extends over 16 amino acids. Per the germline V gene, CDR1 is SSHAT and CDR2 is FNYEAQ (reference sequence). The CDR3 coding sequence is TGTGCTAGCAGCCTCCGACAGGGGGCACGGACCGGGGAGCTGTTTTTT. Translated: CASSLRQGARTGELFF.

The CDR3 coding sequence is TGTGCCAGTAGTATAGGGCCCAGGGGTCATGAGCAGTTCTTC. Amino acid sequence: CASSIGPRGHEQFF. V usage is TRBV19 and J usage is TRBJ2-1; D may be TRBD1 (6 bases). Germline lookup yields CDR1 LNHDA and CDR2 SQIVND (reference sequence). The CDR3 consists of 14 residues. Between the trimmed V and J ends, which lost 1 base and 8 bases, there was a span of 12 bases.

The V and J genes are TRBV5-1 and TRBJ2-2; 14 nucleotides agree with TRBD2. V lost 4 bases to trimming and J lost 7 bases; unmatched junction nucleotides: 9. Per germline, CDR1 SGHRS and CDR2 YFSETQ. The length of the CDR3 is 17 residues. CDR3: CASSHSGTSGGIGELFF. The DNA of the CDR3 is TGCGCCAGCAGCCACTCCGGGACTAGCGGGGGTATCGGGGAGCTGTTTTTT.

V is TRBV9 and J is TRBJ1-2, with 9 bases fitting TRBD1. CDR3 length: 15 residues. The ends lost 6 bases at V and 7 bases at J; junction bases unmatched: 13. Per the germline V gene, CDR1 is SGDLS and CDR2 is YYNGEE. CDR3 DNA: TGTGCCAGCACCGAGTCTGAGGGACAGGGTCCTGGCTACACCTTC. Amino acids: CASTESEGQGPGYTF.

The chain joins TRBV9 to TRBJ1-6, with 9 bases fitting TRBD1. Germline lookup yields CDR1 SGDLS and CDR2 YYNGEE. The CDR3 is 16 residues long. V shed 3 bases, J shed 2 bases, and the junction held 3 bases outside the gene matches. This CDR3 is CASSDRTGAYNSPLHF. CDR3 in DNA: TGTGCCAGCAGCGACAGGACAGGGGCCTATAATTCACCCCTCCACTTT.

The V gene is TRBV27, the J gene TRBJ2-6; the D is unclear. The germline V gene encodes CDR1 MNHEY and CDR2 SMNVEV (reference sequence). Trimming removed 5 bases at V and 4 bases at J, with 15 bases between. CDR3 length: 16 residues. This chain's CDR3 is CASSPTQVNGANVLTF. The DNA for the CDR3 is TGTGCCAGCAGTCCCACCCAGGTCAACGGGGCCAACGTCCTGACTTTC.

The V call is TRBV6-6, the J call TRBJ2-2, with 11 bases identical to TRBD2. Germline V gene data show CDR1 as MNHNY and CDR2 as SVGAGI (reference sequence). The CDR3 consists of 16 residues. With V trimmed by 6 bases and J by 1 base, 4 bases remained unmatched. The CDR3 DNA reads TGTGCCAGCAGCCTGACTAGCGGGGTGAACACCGGGGAGCTGTTTTTT. Residues: CASSLTSGVNTGELFF.

This sequence joins TRBV9 and TRBJ2-5; the D is unclear. Trimming removed 5 bases at V and 5 bases at J, with 13 bases between. The CDR3 contains 13 residues. Germline lookup yields CDR1 SGDLS and CDR2 YYNGEE. For the CDR3, the DNA is TGTGCCAGCAGTCCCCCCAGGCAGGAGACCCAGTACTTC. It specifies CASSPPRQETQYF. The whole variable domain, filled in from reference TRBV9 and TRBJ2-5, reads DSGVTQTPKHLITATGQRVTLRCSPRSGDLSVYWYQQSLDQGLQFLIQYYNGEERAKGNILERFSAQQFPDLHSELNLSSLELGDSALYFCASSPPRQETQYFGPGTRLLVL.

V usage is TRBV6-5 and J usage is TRBJ1-2; D gene ambiguous. Germline lookup yields CDR1 MNHEY and CDR2 SVGAGI. This CDR3 region has 13 residues. Trimming shortened V by 6 bases and J by 6 bases, and 14 bases separated the two germline ends. This CDR3 is CASSRIGLDGYTF. CDR3 coding DNA: TGTGCCAGCAGCAGGATCGGTCTTGATGGCTACACCTTC.